The rows below give T cell receptor beta chains drawn from one sample of a study of OX40 agonist ivuxolimab in advanced cancers. Some clones are missing from TCRdb's copy, which holds only in-frame ones; the method was immunoSEQ multiplex PCR. Seen here are under 30,000 clones, around 87% observed once, and the top ten hold 28%. The sample consisted of CD4+ or CD8+ T cells sorted from blood, taken in a trial of the OX40 agonist ivuxolimab. The receptors originated from an adult with an advanced solid tumor such as melanoma, head and neck, liver or kidney cancer. The CDR3 runs from the conserved cysteine through the conserved F or W. Each record gives: V gene, D gene, clone size, J gene, CDR3 protein, CDR3 DNA. D genes are given only for firm matches. Expanded clones are given a class, and other clones once, few, many or no size at all.

TRBV6-1	NA	NA	TRBJ1-2	CASSGFGEVWGYGYTF	TGTGCCAGCAGTGGATTCGGGGAGGTCTGGGGCTATGGCTACACCTTC
TRBV6-1	TRBD1	NA	TRBJ1-3	CASSESIWTGFNSGNTIYF	TGTGCCAGCAGTGAATCTATTTGGACAGGGTTTAACTCTGGAAACACCATATATTTT
TRBV10-3	NA	NA	TRBJ1-1	CAISDEGSNTEAFF	TGTGCCATCAGTGATGAGGGGTCGAACACTGAAGCTTTCTTT
TRBV27	NA	NA	TRBJ1-2	CASSRDPANYGYTF	TGTGCCAGCAGTCGGGACCCCGCTAACTATGGCTACACCTTC
TRBV9	TRBD1	NA	TRBJ2-1	CASSVTGGGEQFF	TGTGCCAGCAGCGTGACAGGGGGTGGTGAGCAGTTCTTC
TRBV5-8	NA	NA	TRBJ2-6	CASSLVLEVSGANVLTF	TGTGCCAGCAGCTTAGTCCTCGAAGTCTCTGGGGCCAACGTCCTGACTTTC
TRBV4-2	NA	NA	TRBJ2-5	CASSQDWGQGSETQYF	TGTGCCAGCAGCCAAGATTGGGGACAAGGATCGGAGACCCAGTACTTC
TRBV13	TRBD2	NA	TRBJ2-7	CASSLSGGYEQYF	TGTGCCAGCAGCCTCAGCGGGGGCTACGAGCAGTACTTC
TRBV13	TRBD2	once	TRBJ2-7	CASSSGLAGAYEQYF	TGTGCCAGCAGCTCGGGACTAGCGGGGGCCTACGAGCAGTACTTC
TRBV15	NA	NA	TRBJ1-4	CATSRGGATNEKLFF	TGTGCCACCAGCAGAGGGGGGGCCACTAATGAAAAACTGTTTTTT
TRBV4-1	NA	NA	TRBJ1-4	CASSQDGRGASNEKLFF	TGCGCCAGCAGCCAAGATGGGCGGGGGGCGTCTAATGAAAAACTGTTTTTT
TRBV19	NA	NA	TRBJ2-7	CASSNGGAAYEQYF	TGTGCCAGTAGTAACGGCGGCGCGGCGTACGAGCAGTACTTC
TRBV7-9	TRBD1	NA	TRBJ2-7	CASSLARTGIDEQYF	TGTGCCAGCAGCTTGGCCCGGACAGGGATCGACGAGCAGTACTTC
TRBV6-6	NA	NA	TRBJ1-1	CASSPTGTQNTEAFF	TGTGCCAGCAGTCCAACCGGGACTCAGAACACTGAAGCTTTCTTT
TRBV11-1	NA	NA	TRBJ2-2	CASSDPGTGTGELFF	TGTGCCAGCAGCGACCCCGGGACTGGCACCGGGGAGCTGTTTTTT
TRBV30	NA	NA	TRBJ2-2	CAWSGDGGYTGELFF	TGTGCCTGGAGTGGGGACGGGGGTTACACCGGGGAGCTGTTTTTT
TRBV13	NA	NA	TRBJ1-2	CASSFGRALYGYTF	TGTGCCAGCAGCTTTGGGAGGGCGCTCTATGGCTACACCTTC
TRBV19	TRBD1	NA	TRBJ2-7	CASSIDPTGASSYEQYF	TGTGCCAGTAGTATTGACCCTACAGGGGCTAGCTCCTACGAGCAGTACTTC
TRBV30	NA	once	TRBJ1-3	CAWSRGGSGNTIYF	TGTGCCTGGAGTAGGGGGGGTTCGGGAAACACCATATATTTT
TRBV27	NA	NA	TRBJ1-6	CASSLWVTNSPLHF	TGTGCCAGCAGTTTATGGGTTACGAATTCACCCCTCCACTTT
TRBV10-2	TRBD2	once	TRBJ2-5	CASSPGLAIETQYF	TGCGCCAGCAGCCCGGGACTAGCGATAGAGACCCAGTACTTC
TRBV6-5	TRBD2	NA	TRBJ2-7	CASSLPSGGSSYEQYF	TGTGCCAGCAGTTTGCCCAGCGGGGGTAGCTCCTACGAGCAGTACTTC
TRBV10-3	NA	NA	TRBJ2-7	CAIMDGGPHEQYF	TGTGCCATAATGGACGGGGGGCCCCACGAGCAGTACTTC
TRBV7-8	NA	few	TRBJ2-1	CASEGPGYNEQFF	TGTGCCAGCGAGGGGCCGGGCTACAATGAGCAGTTCTTC
TRBV7-9	TRBD1	NA	TRBJ1-6	CASSPSQGVKISPLHF	TGTGCCAGCAGCCCTAGTCAGGGGGTGAAAATATCACCCCTCCACTTT
TRBV27	NA	NA	TRBJ2-7	CASSFGYEQYF	TGTGCCAGCAGTTTCGGGTACGAGCAGTACTTC
TRBV2	NA	few	TRBJ1-2	CASSVTDGYTF	TGTGCCAGCAGTGTTACGGATGGCTACACCTTC